The 7 T cell receptor beta chains listed next were all sequenced from one sample in a study of human T cells and chemical hapten exposure (dated by TCRdb to the early 2020s). The sample's time point label, in plain terms: patch test 1, 2 weeks after DPC sensitization. According to the study, the label for this sample's treatment or condition signals: therapeutic diphenylcyclopropenone sensitization with weekly scalp DPC. Receptor amplification or capture employed RACE. Sequenced on a NextSeq 500. TCRdb trimmed the raw reads at Q25, called clones with MiXCR and kept productive beta chains. Records with the same CDR3 protein are collapsed into one entry carrying the most frequent genes and DNA. The sample table lists roughly 72,000 distinct CDR3 sequences, about a tenth of them with a count of one. Approximately 1.5% of the sample is in the top ten clones. The input for sequencing was whole blood, taken in connection with sensitization to the hapten diphenylcyclopropenone (DPC). These receptors were obtained from a woman aged 45-59 years with alopecia areata. Some clones in this sample may be carry-over from other donors' samples.

This clonotype was seen a few times. This rearrangement joins TRBV7-8 to TRBJ2-1; no clear D. The V and J ends lost 1 base and 6 bases respectively, with 10 bases between them. Germline lookup yields CDR1 SGHVS and CDR2 FQNEAQ. This CDR3 comprises 14 residues. CDR3 loop: CASSLEVFSNEQFF. The DNA for the CDR3 is TGTGCCAGCAGCTTAGAAGTATTCTCCAATGAGCAGTTCTTC. Full variable domain (missing parts from reference TRBV7-8 and TRBJ2-1): GAGVSQSPRYKVAKRGQDVALRCDPISGHVSLFWYQQALGQGPEFLTYFQNEAQLDKSGLPSDRFFAERPEGSVSTLKIQRTQQEDSAVYLCASSLEVFSNEQFFGPGTRLTVL.

This clonotype was detected ten times or more. This chain links TRBV11-3 with TRBJ2-7; 7 nucleotides align to TRBD1. CDR3 size: 12 residues. J gave up 6 bases and V 5 bases, and 4 bases lay outside the gene matches. Germline assignment: CDR1 SGHNT and CDR2 YENEEA. The CDR3 sequence is CASSARTGEQYF. The CDR3 DNA reads TGTGCCAGCAGCGCGAGGACAGGCGAGCAGTACTTC.

A few counts support this clonotype. The V and J genes are TRBV19 and TRBJ2-2; no reliable D call. This CDR3 has 14 residues. V was trimmed by 5 bases and J by 3 bases, leaving 10 bases between them. Germline CDR1 reads LNHDA; CDR2 reads SQIVND (reference sequence). This CDR3 reads CASSHPGDTGELFF. CDR3 in DNA: TGTGCCAGTAGTCACCCTGGGGACACCGGGGAGCTGTTTTTT.

This sequence joins TRBV19 and TRBJ2-3; D not resolved. Trimming stripped 0 bases from V and 4 bases from J, with 8 bases between. This CDR3 region has 14 residues. Germline CDR1 is LNHDA and CDR2 is SQIVND (reference sequence). CDR3 protein: CASSIDGVADTQYF. DNA for the CDR3: TGTGCCAGTAGTATAGATGGGGTGGCAGATACGCAGTATTTT.

The chain carries TRBV6-6 and TRBJ1-5; 7 bases are a match to TRBD1. The CDR3 has 17 residues. The V segment lost 3 bases and the J segment 1 base; nucleotides outside the gene matches: 9. Germline V gene lookup returns CDR1 MNHNY and CDR2 SVGAGI (reference sequence). The CDR3 DNA follows: TGTGCCAGCAGTTATCGAGGGGGCGGGCGGAGCAATCAGCCCCAGCATTTT. Residues: CASSYRGGGRSNQPQHF.

In its sample, this clonotype was seen a few times. The V and J genes are TRBV28 and TRBJ1-3, with TRBD1 identical over 9 bases. There are 15 residues in the CDR3. With V trimmed by 9 bases and J by 0 bases, 6 bases remained unmatched. The V gene's germline CDR1 is MDHEN and CDR2 SYDVKM. CDR3 residues: CASLGQGFSGNTIYF. CDR3 sequence (DNA): TGTGCCAGTCTGGGACAGGGTTTCTCTGGAAACACCATATATTTT. The full variable domain, completed using reference TRBV28 and TRBJ1-3, is DVKVTQSSRYLVKRTGEKVFLECVQDMDHENMFWYRQDPGLGLRLIYFSYDVKMKEKGDIPEGYSVSREKKERFSLILESASTNQTSMYLCASLGQGFSGNTIYFGEGSWLTVV.

V gene TRBV29-1 combines with J gene TRBJ1-1; possible D gene TRBD1, 6 bases. CDR1 is SQVTM, CDR2 ANQGSEA, per germline. This CDR3 is 13 amino acids long. Deletions cut 6 bases from V and 0 bases from J, with 11 bases between. CDR3 in DNA: TGCAGCGTAACGGACAGCATGAACACTGAAGCTTTCTTT. It translates to CSVTDSMNTEAFF.